One and the same sample provided the 29 T cell receptor beta chains below, sequenced in a study of cytomegalovirus exposure and HLA in healthy donors. PCR used 60 Vbeta primers and 13 Jbeta primers. Assay used: immunoSEQ multiplex PCR; TCRdb lists only in-frame clones, some missing. The table records 250,000 to 350,000 clones, 86% of them present only once. Sequenced input: PBMCs. Receptors were obtained from a man aged 40-50 years in good health and CMV-seropositive.

This chain's CDR3 is CSVLSGANVLTF. The CDR3 coding sequence is TGCAGCGTACTCTCTGGGGCCAACGTCCTGACTTTC. J is TRBJ2-6 and V is TRBV29-1; no reliable D call. Germline-derived CDR1 and CDR2 are SQVTM and ANQGSEA. Trimming took 6 bases from V and 0 from J, leaving 3 bases between them. The CDR3 length is 12 residues.

This chain joins TRBV28 and TRBJ1-5, with 7 bases fitting TRBD1. The ends lost 5 bases at V and 3 bases at J; junction bases unmatched: 7. The CDR3 has 15 amino acids. CDR1 and CDR2 (germline): MDHEN, SYDVKM. The CDR3 DNA is TGTGCCAGCAGTACCCGACAGGGAGACAATCAGCCCCAGCATTTT. Translated, it gives CASSTRQGDNQPQHF.

The chain employs TRBV29-1 and TRBJ2-1, with D maybe TRBD2 (5 bases). Germline assignment: CDR1 SQVTM and CDR2 ANQGSEA. CDR3 length equals 14 residues. V shed 3 bases and J shed 0 bases, with 9 bases lying between them. The CDR3 nucleotides are TGCAGCGTTGACTCGGGAATCTCCTACAATGAGCAGTTCTTC. Amino acids: CSVDSGISYNEQFF.

The chain is built from TRBV14 and TRBJ2-1, with D perhaps TRBD2 (5 bases). V was clipped by 0 bases and J by 7 bases, with 13 bases between them. This CDR3 spans 15 amino acids. The germline CDR1 and CDR2 sequences are SGHDN and FVKESK. In DNA form, the CDR3 reads TGTGCCAGCAGCCAAGAGCTCTGGGAGAAGAATGAGCAGTTCTTC. This encodes CASSQELWEKNEQFF.

Only a few counts were recorded for this clone. The rearrangement uses TRBV5-4 and TRBJ2-2; 7 positions match TRBD2. Unmatched junction bases numbered 10, after V lost 5 bases and J lost 0 bases. CDR3 size: 17 residues. The germline V gene encodes CDR1 SGHNT and CDR2 YYREEE (reference sequence). The CDR3 sequence is CASRERGVGANTGELFF. CDR3 in DNA: TGTGCCAGCAGGGAACGGGGGGTGGGAGCGAACACCGGGGAGCTGTTTTTT.

The V gene is TRBV2, the J gene TRBJ2-3; TRBD2 agrees at 9 bases. V lost 4 bases, J lost 0 bases, and 5 bases stayed unmatched. Per germline, CDR1 SNHLY and CDR2 FYNNEI. The length of the CDR3 is 16 residues. The CDR3, as DNA: TGTGCCAGCAGTGGCAGACTAGCGGCTAGCACAGATACGCAGTATTTT. Translated: CASSGRLAASTDTQYF.

The V and J genes are TRBV11-3 and TRBJ2-3; 13 nucleotides line up with TRBD2. CDR1 and CDR2 from the germline V gene are SGHNT and YENEEA. The CDR3 is 17 amino acids. With V trimmed by 1 base and J by 2 bases, 3 bases remained unmatched. The CDR3 DNA is TGTGCCAGCAGCTTAGCCGGGACTAGCGGGACCACAGATACGCAGTATTTT. It codes for CASSLAGTSGTTDTQYF.

This rearrangement joins TRBV5-1 to TRBJ1-1; 7 nucleotides agree with TRBD1. J gave up 0 bases and V 0 bases, and 5 bases lay outside the gene matches. Germline-derived CDR1 and CDR2 are SGHRS and YFSETQ. This CDR3 spans 16 amino acids. The DNA of the CDR3 is TGCGCCAGCAGCTTGGTGTCGGGACAGCTGAACACTGAAGCTTTCTTT. It yields the protein CASSLVSGQLNTEAFF. Together with reference TRBV5-1 and TRBJ1-1, the CDR3 gives the full variable domain: KAGVTQTPRYLIKTRGQQVTLSCSPISGHRSVSWYQQTPGQGLQFLFEYFSETQRNKGNFPGRFSGRQFSNSRSEMNVSTLELGDSALYLCASSLVSGQLNTEAFFGQGTRLTVV.

This clone appeared a few times. The sample has other DNA sequences that encode this CDR3 too. This chain uses TRBV5-1 with TRBJ2-1; 8 nucleotides align to TRBD2. This CDR3 is 15 amino acids long. Germline V CDR1 and CDR2: SGHRS, YFSETQ. V lost 4 bases to trimming and J lost 0 bases; unmatched junction nucleotides: 3. CDR3 DNA sequence: TGCGCCAGCAGCACTAGCGGAAGCTCCTACAATGAGCAGTTCTTC. This translates into CASSTSGSSYNEQFF.

The genes are TRBV15 and TRBJ2-5; D may be TRBD2 (5 bases). The CDR3 contains 14 residues. V dropped 5 bases and J dropped 9 bases, with 19 bases sitting between them. Germline loops: CDR1 LNHNV, CDR2 YYDKDF (reference sequence). The CDR3 bases are TGTGCCACCAGCCCCACCGGGATCCCGAGCCCCCAGTACTTC. Translating it yields CATSPTGIPSPQYF.

There are a few counts of this clone. The V gene is TRBV2, the J gene TRBJ2-7; unclear D gene. This CDR3 contains 12 residues. Germline values: CDR1 SNHLY, CDR2 FYNNEI. Trimming cost V 7 bases and J 0 bases, with 7 bases left between them. CDR3 loop: CASIGSSYEQYF. The CDR3 DNA follows: TGTGCCAGCATCGGGTCCTCCTACGAGCAGTACTTC.

The table lists this clone with a count of one. The chain joins TRBV7-8 to TRBJ1-1; unclear D gene. V lost 5 bases, J lost 7 bases, and 11 bases lay in between. Germline CDR1 reads SGHVS; CDR2 reads FQNEAQ. There are 12 residues in the CDR3. The DNA for the CDR3 is TGTGCCAGCAGCCCTACACCGGGTGAAGCTTTCTTT. Protein product: CASSPTPGEAFF.

The sample holds a few counts of this clone. This chain connects TRBV10-1 to TRBJ1-1; possible D gene TRBD1, 6 bases. V was cut by 2 bases and J by 4 bases, with 11 bases left in between. Germline V gene data show CDR1 as WNHNN and CDR2 as SYGVQD (reference sequence). The CDR3 spans 14 residues. The CDR3 region has the DNA TGCGCCAGCAGTGAGGGCAGGGGTATCACTGAAGCTTTCTTT. Its protein product is CASSEGRGITEAFF.

This clone has more than one count but fewer than ten. The V call is TRBV7-6, the J call TRBJ1-2, with 7 bases fitting TRBD1. This CDR3 comprises 14 residues. The germline V gene encodes CDR1 SGHVS and CDR2 FNYEAQ. J was trimmed by 4 bases and V by 0 bases; bases with no gene match: 2. CDR3 loop: CASSLAAGGYGYTF. For the CDR3, the DNA is TGTGCCAGCAGCTTAGCGGCAGGGGGCTATGGCTACACCTTC.

This rearrangement joins TRBV6-5 to TRBJ2-3; 7 bases match TRBD1. CDR1 is MNHEY and CDR2 is SVGAGI in the germline V gene. The CDR3 consists of 14 residues. The ends lost 0 bases at V and 7 bases at J; junction bases unmatched: 4. Here the CDR3 DNA reads TGTGCCAGCAGTTACTCGGACAGGTCAAATACGCAGTATTTT. Translation gives CASSYSDRSNTQYF.

The rearrangement links TRBV6-6 to TRBJ2-7, with TRBD1 matching 7 bases. The CDR3 has 13 amino acids. Unmatched junction bases numbered 5, after V lost 6 bases and J lost 3 bases. Germline assignment: CDR1 MNHNY and CDR2 SVGAGI (reference sequence). CDR3 bases: TGTGCCAGCAGGCAGACAGGGTTCTACGAGCAGTACTTC. It yields the protein CASRQTGFYEQYF.

The rearrangement links TRBV7-3 to TRBJ2-1; 12 bases line up with TRBD2. Germline CDR1 is SGHTA and CDR2 is FQGTGA. Unmatched junction bases numbered 4, after V lost 6 bases and J lost 1 base. This CDR3 spans 16 amino acids. In DNA form, the CDR3 reads TGTGCCAGCAGTATGACTAGCGGGAGTTCCTACAATGAGCAGTTCTTC. Translating gives CASSMTSGSSYNEQFF.

The rearrangement joins TRBV5-6 to TRBJ2-1, with 8 bases identical to TRBD2. This CDR3 comprises 17 residues. After removal of 0 bases from V and 5 bases from J, the junction contained 10 bases not matched to a gene. Germline V gene data show CDR1 as SGHDT and CDR2 as YYEEEE. The CDR3 spells CASSLAAGGGLNNEQFF. The CDR3 region has the DNA TGTGCCAGCAGCTTGGCCGCGGGGGGAGGACTAAACAATGAGCAGTTCTTC.

V usage is TRBV4-2 and J usage is TRBJ1-2; TRBD1 agrees at 10 bases. Germline CDR1 reads LGHNA; CDR2 reads YNFKEQ. The junction had 5 bases not matched to a gene; V was cut back by 0 bases and J by 4 bases. The CDR3 is 16 residues long. The CDR3 spells CASSQDEGQGPYGYTF. CDR3 DNA: TGTGCCAGCAGCCAAGATGAGGGACAGGGGCCCTATGGCTACACCTTC.

This chain uses TRBV7-9 with TRBJ1-1, with 9 bases that match TRBD1. V gave up 4 bases and J gave up 5 bases; unmatched junction bases: 8. Germline V CDR1 and CDR2: SEHNR, FQNEAQ (reference sequence). The CDR3 is 15 residues long. Here the CDR3 reads CASSYPQGAGTEAFF. DNA of the CDR3: TGTGCCAGCAGCTACCCACAGGGGGCGGGGACTGAAGCTTTCTTT.

This CDR3 is CASSSYQARTGYTQYF. The DNA for the CDR3 is TGTGCCAGCAGTTCATACCAAGCGCGAACAGGTTATACGCAGTATTTT. V usage is TRBV27 and J usage is TRBJ2-3; weak D call: TRBD1 (5 bases). Trimming stripped 4 bases from V and 7 bases from J, with 21 bases between. CDR3 length: 16 amino acids. Germline V lookup: CDR1 MNHEY, CDR2 SMNVEV (reference sequence).

V and J are TRBV28 and TRBJ2-7, with 10 bases identical to TRBD1. The germline CDR1 and CDR2 sequences are MDHEN and SYDVKM. V trimming: 6 bases; J trimming: 3 bases; junction bases outside the gene matches: 8. The CDR3 is made up of 15 amino acids. CDR3 coding DNA: TGTGCCAGCAGGCCGACCGGGACAGGGGACTACGAGCAGTACTTC. Its protein product is CASRPTGTGDYEQYF.

The V gene is TRBV11-1, the J gene TRBJ2-7, with 7 bases identical to TRBD2. Germline CDR1 SGHAT, CDR2 FQDESV (reference sequence). The length of the CDR3 is 13 residues. V trimming: 6 bases; J trimming: 3 bases; junction bases outside the gene matches: 5. DNA for the CDR3: TGTGCCAGCAGTTCGGGACTATTCTACGAGCAGTACTTC. Amino acid sequence: CASSSGLFYEQYF.

The rearrangement joins TRBV7-3 to TRBJ2-1; 11 positions match TRBD2. V lost 2 bases to trimming and J lost 9 bases; unmatched junction nucleotides: 0. The CDR3 covers 13 residues. The germline V gene encodes CDR1 SGHTA and CDR2 FQGTGA. CDR3 nucleotide sequence: TGTGCCAGCAGCTTAGGGACTAGCGGTGAGCAGTTCTTC. This gives the protein CASSLGTSGEQFF.

The chain recombines TRBV19 with TRBJ2-7; 11 bases agree with TRBD2. Germline V gene lookup returns CDR1 LNHDA and CDR2 SQIVND (reference sequence). J gave up 2 bases and V 5 bases, and 2 bases lay outside the gene matches. The CDR3 totals 14 residues. CDR3 coding DNA: TGTGCCAGTAGTGAGACTAGCGGGGCCTACGAGCAGTACTTC. Translating gives CASSETSGAYEQYF.

CDR3 sequence (DNA): TGTGCCACCAGCAGAGGACCCCGGGGAAATACGCAGTATTTT. Translating it yields CATSRGPRGNTQYF. The chain links TRBV15 to TRBJ2-3; the D gene is possibly TRBD2 (5 bases). The CDR3 covers 14 residues. V was clipped by 1 base and J by 7 bases, with 12 bases between them. Germline values: CDR1 LNHNV, CDR2 YYDKDF (reference sequence).

This chain links TRBV12-5 with TRBJ2-1; 12 bases match TRBD2. The CDR3 covers 16 residues. Looked up from germline, CDR1 is LGHNT and CDR2 is FRNRAP. Germline trimming cut 7 bases from V and 6 bases from J; bases unmatched to any gene: 10. This CDR3 is CASAKVLAGGTNEQFF. CDR3 bases: TGTGCTAGTGCCAAGGTACTAGCGGGAGGTACCAATGAGCAGTTCTTC. The full variable domain, in which reference TRBV12-5 and TRBJ2-1 provide the parts outside the CDR3, is DARVTQTPRHKVTEMGQEVTMRCQPILGHNTVFWYRQTMMQGLELLAYFRNRAPLDDSGMPKDRFSAEMPDATLATLKIQPSEPRDSAVYFCASAKVLAGGTNEQFFGPGTRLTVL.

CDR3 region: CASSNTGNNQPQHF. The CDR3 nucleotides read TGTGCCAGCAGCAACACAGGGAACAATCAGCCCCAGCATTTT. The V call is TRBV5-6, the J call TRBJ1-5; D is possibly TRBD1 (6 bases). CDR1 is SGHDT, CDR2 YYEEEE, per germline. There are 14 residues in the CDR3. V dropped 4 bases and J dropped 3 bases, with 11 bases sitting between them.

This rearrangement joins TRBV28 to TRBJ2-3; 11 bases are shared with TRBD1. Germline assignment: CDR1 MDHEN and CDR2 SYDVKM. Trimming cost V 3 bases and J 4 bases; bases outside gene matches: 3. The CDR3 runs 15 residues. This CDR3 is CASSLGGQGADTQYF. CDR3 DNA sequence: TGTGCCAGCAGTTTGGGGGGACAGGGGGCAGATACGCAGTATTTT. Based on the CDR3 plus reference TRBV28 and TRBJ2-3, the full variable domain is DVKVTQSSRYLVKRTGEKVFLECVQDMDHENMFWYRQDPGLGLRLIYFSYDVKMKEKGDIPEGYSVSREKKERFSLILESASTNQTSMYLCASSLGGQGADTQYFGPGTRLTVL.